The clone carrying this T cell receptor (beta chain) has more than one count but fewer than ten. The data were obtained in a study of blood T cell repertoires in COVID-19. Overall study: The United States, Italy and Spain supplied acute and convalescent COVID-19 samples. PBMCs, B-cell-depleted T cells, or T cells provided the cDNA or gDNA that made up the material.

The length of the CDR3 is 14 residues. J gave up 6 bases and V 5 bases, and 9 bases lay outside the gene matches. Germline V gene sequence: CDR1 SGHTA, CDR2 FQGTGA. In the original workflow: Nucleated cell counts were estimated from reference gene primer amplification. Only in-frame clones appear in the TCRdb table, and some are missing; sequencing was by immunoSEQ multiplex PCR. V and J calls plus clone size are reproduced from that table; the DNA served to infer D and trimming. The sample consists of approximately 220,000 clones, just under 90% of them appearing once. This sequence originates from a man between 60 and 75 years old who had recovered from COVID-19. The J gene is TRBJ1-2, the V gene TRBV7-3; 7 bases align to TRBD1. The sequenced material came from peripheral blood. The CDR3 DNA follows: TGTGCCAGCAGCCCACAACAGGGGCGGAATGGCTACACCTTC. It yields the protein CASSPQQGRNGYTF. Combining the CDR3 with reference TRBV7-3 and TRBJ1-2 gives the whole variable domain GAGVSQTPSNKVTEKGKYVELRCDPISGHTALYWYRQSLGQGPEFLIYFQGTGAADDSGLPNDRFFAVRPEGSVSTLKIQRTERGDSAVYLCASSPQQGRNGYTFGSGTRLTVV.